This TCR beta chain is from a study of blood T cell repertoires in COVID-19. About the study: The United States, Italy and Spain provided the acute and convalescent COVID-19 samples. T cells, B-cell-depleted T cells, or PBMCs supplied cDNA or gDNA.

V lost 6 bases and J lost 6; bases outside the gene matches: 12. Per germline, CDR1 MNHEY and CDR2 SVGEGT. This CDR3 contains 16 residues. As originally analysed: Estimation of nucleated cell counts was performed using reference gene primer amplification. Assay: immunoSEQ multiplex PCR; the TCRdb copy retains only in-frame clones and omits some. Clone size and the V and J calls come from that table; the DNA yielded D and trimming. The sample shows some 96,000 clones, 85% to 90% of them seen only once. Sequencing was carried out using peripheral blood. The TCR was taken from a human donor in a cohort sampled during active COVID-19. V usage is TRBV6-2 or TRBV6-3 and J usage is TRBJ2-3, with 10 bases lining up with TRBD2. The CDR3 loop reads CASSPEGAGGPDTQYF. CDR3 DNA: TGTGCCAGCAGCCCCGAGGGAGCGGGAGGGCCCGATACGCAGTATTTT.